This T cell receptor beta chain comes out of a study of T cells after yellow fever vaccination. The study's findings and limits: Clonotypes found in both CD4 and CD8 compartments made up a small share.

Details on this clonotype: Its antigen is as yet unknown.

Germline V CDR1 and CDR2: SEHNR, FQNEAQ (reference sequence). The V gene lost 4 bases and the J gene lost 2 bases, with 15 bases spanning the gap. This CDR3 spans 15 amino acids. TCRdb re-called the 5' RACE reads through MiXCR, storing one row per CDR3 protein. The sample has 510,000 or so distinct CDR3 sequences; about 19% are singletons. The source material was PBMCs, sampled 15 days after the yellow fever booster vaccination. The clonotype originates from a young man who received the YFV17D yellow fever vaccine. V is TRBV7-9 and J is TRBJ2-7; the D gene could be TRBD1 or TRBD2 (5 bases each). CDR3 nucleotides: TGTGCCAGCAGCTCTCACCGGGACGGGCCCTACGAGCAGTACTTC. Encoded protein: CASSSHRDGPYEQYF.